The present entry profiles one T cell receptor (beta chain) with its context. It lacks a known antigen. There are no base qualities to consult, and no much larger clone falls within one base. Taken from cysteine to phenylalanine, the CDR3 has 15 residues. The DNA shown is the 45-base CDR3, in frame from base 1. The junction carries 13 bases between V and J, which are trimmed by 4 bases and 1 base respectively. CDR1 and CDR2, looked up from the germline V gene (reference sequence), are SGHNT and YYREEE. The trial excluded patients who had a history of autoimmune disease or who were on systemic immunosuppression. Peripheral blood for TCR sequencing was collected from all dose cohorts at baseline, on cycle 4 day 1, and on cycle 7 day 1. The samples were taken from a phase I, first-in-human, multicenter, open-label dose-escalation trial of ivuxolimab. The trial enrolled adults with locally advanced or metastatic head and neck squamous cell, hepatocellular, melanoma or renal cell carcinoma. CD4+ and CD8+ T cells were sorted separately from peripheral blood before TCR sequencing.

These data are taken from a study of OX40 agonist ivuxolimab in advanced cancers. Study-wide context: Ivuxolimab, which targeted the costimulatory receptor OX40 (CD134), was an agonistic, fully human IgG2 monoclonal antibody. In the dose-escalation cohort, 82.7% of patients were male, and the mean age was approximately 55 years, with a range of about 20 to 90. The monotherapy dose-escalation portion (N ≈ 56 patients) of the phase I ivuxolimab trial is reported in the paper. The purpose of peripheral TCRbeta sequencing was to test whether ivuxolimab changed TCR sequence diversity and led to clonal T-cell expansion. Patients were allowed to have had prior anti-PD-1, anti-PD-L1 or anti-CTLA-4 therapy, and 40% to 45% of the dose-escalation patients had previously received checkpoint inhibitors. Among the roughly 52 dose-escalation patients, about 19 had hepatocellular carcinoma, 15 or so melanoma, 9 renal cell carcinoma and 9 head and neck cancer. Three dose-escalation patients achieved partial responses, one with hepatocellular carcinoma and two with cutaneous melanoma. Intravenous ivuxolimab was administered to patients every 2 weeks at six dose levels: 0.01, 0.1, 0.3, 1.5, 3 and 10 mg/kg. General findings and caveats noted by the study authors: Low levels of normalized T-cell clonal expansion were also seen in some patients who did not respond. After ivuxolimab, more expanded clones were found on average in CD8+ T cells than in CD4+ T cells. At doses from 0.1 to 3.0 mg/kg, clonal expansion was seen in both CD4+ and CD8+ blood T cells between baseline and week 6. Which antigens the clonally expanded peripheral T cells were specific for was not determined. In the 0.1-3.0 mg/kg groups, partial responders had among the lowest normalized peripheral clonal expansion, particularly in CD8+ T cells.

Genomic DNA was isolated from the sorted cells so that the TCRbeta CDR3 region could be sequenced. The immunoSEQ Assay was used for sequencing of TCRbeta CDR3 regions. Entries here come from immuneACCESS through TCRdb and include only in-frame sequences with V and J called. Some clones fail to appear in such tables; in the studies checked, an unresolved V gene covers under half of the shortfall, and the cause of the remainder is unknown. For this sample there are about 72,000 clones; about 90% appear just once. Of the sample, approximately 2.4% falls within the top ten clones. The chain couples TRBV5-4 to TRBJ2-3, with the D call tentatively TRBD1 or TRBD2, each fitting 5 bases. This receptor was identified in an adult with an advanced solid tumor such as melanoma, head and neck, liver or kidney cancer. The sample in question was CD4+ or CD8+ T cells sorted from blood, obtained in a trial of the OX40 agonist ivuxolimab. This receptor carries the CDR3 CASSPSGHGTDTQYF. The DNA sequence is given as TGTGCCAGCAGCCCTTCGGGGCACGGCACAGATACGCAGTATTTT.